This record covers a single T cell receptor beta chain. Its antigen is still unknown. The record originates from a study of cytomegalovirus exposure and HLA in healthy donors. Study-wide results and limits: Most TCRs appeared rarely, but some public TCRs recurred in many donors.

Deletions cut 0 bases from V and 4 bases from J, with 6 bases between. The CDR3 has 14 residues. The V gene's germline CDR1 is MNHEY and CDR2 SMNVEV (reference sequence). PCR employed 60 Vbeta and 13 Jbeta primers. This table comes from immunoSEQ multiplex PCR, and its TCRdb copy is limited to in-frame clones, with some not included. The table has about 130,000 clones, roughly 80% seen once; the top ten hold approximately 1.2%. The chain joins TRBV27 to TRBJ2-2, with no clear D. The material sequenced was PBMCs. The sequence was collected from a man aged 50 to 59 in good health and CMV-seronegative. This CDR3 is CASSLSTGTGELFF. The DNA of the CDR3 is TGTGCCAGCAGTTTATCGACGGGCACCGGGGAGCTGTTTTTT.